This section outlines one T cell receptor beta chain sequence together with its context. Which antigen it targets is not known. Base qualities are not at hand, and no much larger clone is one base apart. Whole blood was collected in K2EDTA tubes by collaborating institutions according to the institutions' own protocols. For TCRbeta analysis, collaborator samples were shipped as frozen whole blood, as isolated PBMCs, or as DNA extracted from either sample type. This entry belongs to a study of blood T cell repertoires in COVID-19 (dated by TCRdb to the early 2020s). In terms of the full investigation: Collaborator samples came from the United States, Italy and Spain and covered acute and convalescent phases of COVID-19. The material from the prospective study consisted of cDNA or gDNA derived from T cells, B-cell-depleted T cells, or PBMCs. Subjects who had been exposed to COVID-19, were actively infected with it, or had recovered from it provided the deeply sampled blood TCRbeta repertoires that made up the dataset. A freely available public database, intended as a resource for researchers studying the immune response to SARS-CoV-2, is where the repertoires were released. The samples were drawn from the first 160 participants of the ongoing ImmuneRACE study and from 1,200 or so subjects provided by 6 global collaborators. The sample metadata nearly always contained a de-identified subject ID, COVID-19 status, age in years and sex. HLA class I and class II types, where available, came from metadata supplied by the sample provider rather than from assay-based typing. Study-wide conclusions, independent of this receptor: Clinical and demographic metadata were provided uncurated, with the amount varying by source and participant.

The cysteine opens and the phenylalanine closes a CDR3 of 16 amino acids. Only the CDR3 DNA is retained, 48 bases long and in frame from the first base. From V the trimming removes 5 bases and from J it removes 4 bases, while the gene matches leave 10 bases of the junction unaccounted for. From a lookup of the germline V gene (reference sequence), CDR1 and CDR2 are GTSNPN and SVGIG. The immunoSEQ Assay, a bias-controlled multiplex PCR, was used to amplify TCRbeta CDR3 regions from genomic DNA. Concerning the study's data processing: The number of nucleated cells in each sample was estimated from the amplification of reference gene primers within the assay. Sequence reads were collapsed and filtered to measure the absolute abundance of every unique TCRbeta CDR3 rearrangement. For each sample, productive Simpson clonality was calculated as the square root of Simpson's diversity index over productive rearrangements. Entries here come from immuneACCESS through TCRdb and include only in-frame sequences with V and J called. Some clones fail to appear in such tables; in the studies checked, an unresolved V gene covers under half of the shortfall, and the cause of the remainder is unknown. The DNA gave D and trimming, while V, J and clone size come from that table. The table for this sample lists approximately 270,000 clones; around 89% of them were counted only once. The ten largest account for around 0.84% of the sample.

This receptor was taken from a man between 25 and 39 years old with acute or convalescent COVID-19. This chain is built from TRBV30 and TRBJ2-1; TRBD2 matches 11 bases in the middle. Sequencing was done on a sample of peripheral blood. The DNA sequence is TGTGCCTGGTCCCTTCCGGGACTAGCGGTATACAATGAGCAGTTCTTC. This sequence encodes CAWSLPGLAVYNEQFF. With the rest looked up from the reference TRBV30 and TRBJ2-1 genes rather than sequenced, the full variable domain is SQTIHQWPATLVQPVGSPLSLECTVEGTSNPNLYWYRQAAGRGLQLLFYSVGIGQISSEVPQNLSASRPQDRQFILSSKKLLLSDSGFYLCAWSLPGLAVYNEQFFGPGTRLTVL.